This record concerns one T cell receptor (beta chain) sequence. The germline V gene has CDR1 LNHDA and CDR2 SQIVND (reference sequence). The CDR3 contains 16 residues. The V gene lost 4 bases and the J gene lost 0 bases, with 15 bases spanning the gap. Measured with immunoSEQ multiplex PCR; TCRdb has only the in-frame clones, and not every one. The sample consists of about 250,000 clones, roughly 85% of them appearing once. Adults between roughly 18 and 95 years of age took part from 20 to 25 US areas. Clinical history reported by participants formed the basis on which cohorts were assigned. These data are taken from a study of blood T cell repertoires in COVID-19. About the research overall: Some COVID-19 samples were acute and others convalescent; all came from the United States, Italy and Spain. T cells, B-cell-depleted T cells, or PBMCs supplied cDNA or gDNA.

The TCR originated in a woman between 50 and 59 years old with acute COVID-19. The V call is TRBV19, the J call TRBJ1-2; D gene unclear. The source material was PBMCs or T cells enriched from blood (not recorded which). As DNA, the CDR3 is TGTGCCAGTAGTAAGCTGACTCAACGTACTAACTATGGCTACACCTTC. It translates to CASSKLTQRTNYGYTF.